Listed here is a single T cell receptor beta chain. Repertoires were generated with immunoSEQ multiplex PCR, while TCRdb's copy carries only in-frame clones and drops some. The repertoire holds about 390,000 clones, with approximately 87% as singletons. This entry belongs to a study of blood T cell repertoires in COVID-19. V lost 8 bases to trimming and J lost 0 bases, with 13 bases between them. The CDR3 sequence is 14 residues long. Germline V gives CDR1 MDHEN, CDR2 SYDVKM. The sequence derives from a woman aged 45-65 years who had recovered from COVID-19. The sequenced sample was PBMCs or T cells enriched from blood (not recorded which). The chain joins TRBV28 to TRBJ1-2; tentatively, D is TRBD1 (5 bases). This CDR3 reads CASVQGRANYGYTF. The CDR3 coding sequence is TGTGCCAGCGTCCAGGGAAGAGCTAACTATGGCTACACCTTC.